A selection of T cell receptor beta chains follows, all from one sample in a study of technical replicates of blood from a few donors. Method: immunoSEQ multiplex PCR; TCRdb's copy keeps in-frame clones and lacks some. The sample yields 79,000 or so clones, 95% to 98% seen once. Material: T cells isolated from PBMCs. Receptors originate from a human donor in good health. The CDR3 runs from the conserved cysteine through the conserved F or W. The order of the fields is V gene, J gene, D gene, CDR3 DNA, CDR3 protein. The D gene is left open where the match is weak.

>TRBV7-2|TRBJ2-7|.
TGTGCCAGCAGCACTCTTGGAGCCTACGAGCAGTACTTC
CASSTLGAYEQYF
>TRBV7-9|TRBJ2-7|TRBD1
TGTGCCAGCAGCGTAACAGGGGCCGGCCCCTACGAGCAGTACTTC
CASSVTGAGPYEQYF
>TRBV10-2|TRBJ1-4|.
TGCGCCAGCAGGGAGGTGGCGGATGAAAAACTGTTTTTT
CASREVADEKLFF
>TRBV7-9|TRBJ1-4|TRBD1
TGTGCCAGCGTACAGGGGCGCGGTGAAAAACTGTTTTTT
CASVQGRGEKLFF
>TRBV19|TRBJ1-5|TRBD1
TGTGCCAGTAGTATAGTAGGGACAGGTTACTTTAGCAATCAGCCCCAGCATTTT
CASSIVGTGYFSNQPQHF
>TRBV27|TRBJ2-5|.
TGTGCCAGCAGTGCCCTACGGGGTCAAGAGACCCAGTACTTC
CASSALRGQETQYF
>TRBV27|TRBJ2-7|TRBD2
TGTGCCAGCAGTTTTCTAGCGGGAGTTGACGAGCAGTACTTC
CASSFLAGVDEQYF
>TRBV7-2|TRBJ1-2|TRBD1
TGTGCCAGCAGCTTAGCCTTAGACAGGGGGTCCCTCTATGGCTACACCTTC
CASSLALDRGSLYGYTF
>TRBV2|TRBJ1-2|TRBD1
TGTGCCAGCAGTGAAGCGGTTCTATCTGGCTGGGCAGGGGGCGTAGGATATGGCTACACCTTC
CASSEAVLSGWAGGVGYGYTF
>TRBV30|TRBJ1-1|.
TGTGCCGGGAGAACCATAGACAGTCCGCCAGGAAACACTGAAGCTTTCTTT
CAGRTIDSPPGNTEAFF
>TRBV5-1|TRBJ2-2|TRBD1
TGCGCCAGCAGCAGGCAGGGGGACACCGGGGAGCTGTTTTTT
CASSRQGDTGELFF
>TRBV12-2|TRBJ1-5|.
TGTGCAAGGGGGAATAACAGGCGGGAAAACCAGCCCCAGCATTTT
CARGNNRRENQPQHF
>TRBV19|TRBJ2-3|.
TGTGCCAGTAGTATAATCAGCGGACTCACAGATACGCAGTATTTT
CASSIISGLTDTQYF
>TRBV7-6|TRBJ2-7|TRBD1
TGTGCCAGCAGCTCCGGGACAGGGAAATCCTACGAGCAGTACTTC
CASSSGTGKSYEQYF
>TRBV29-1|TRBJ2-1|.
TGCAGCGTTGAGAGCTCCTACAATGAGCAGTTCTTC
CSVESSYNEQFF
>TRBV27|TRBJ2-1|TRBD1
TGTGCCAGCAGTTTGGACAGGAACGAGCAGTTCTTC
CASSLDRNEQFF